This is a list of T cell receptor beta chains from one sample in a study of T cells in Graves' hyperthyroidism and ophthalmopathy. TCRdb ran MiXCR on the multiplex PCR reads and lists one entry per CDR3 protein. The sample contains 350,000 to 450,000 distinct CDR3 sequences, over 12% of which appear only once. The specimen was blood. Source of these receptors: a man aged 50 to 59 with Graves' ophthalmopathy. Each CDR3 is given with its conserved first and last residue. A D gene is named only where the DNA matches it firmly. The size entry is marked missing in some rows and otherwise reads once, few, many or a size class.

j_call d_call clone_size v_call cdr3_length cdr3_nt cdr3_aa
TRBJ2-4 . . TRBV9 19 TGTGCCAGCAGCGTACTCGTCTTGTACGCGAGGAGCCCCAAAAACATTCAGTACTTC CASSVLVLYARSPKNIQYF
TRBJ2-3 . many TRBV29-1 13 TGCAGCGTTGTAACAGGGCCGATAGATACGCAGTATTTT CSVVTGPIDTQYF
TRBJ2-1 . many TRBV5-1 14 TGCGCCAGCAGCGAAGGACAGCCTACGGATGAGCAGTTCTTC CASSEGQPTDEQFF
TRBJ2-7 . many TRBV29-1 15 TGCAGCGTCGCCGGTGGCAGGGTCGGGGATCACGAGCAGTACTTC CSVAGGRVGDHEQYF
TRBJ2-3 TRBD2 . TRBV20-1 16 TGCAGTGCTAGAGATGAGTCGGGAGGCGGCACAGATACGCAGTATTTT CSARDESGGGTDTQYF
TRBJ2-2 . . TRBV5-1 15 TGCGCCAGCAGCACCCACATGGGGCCCACCGGGGAGCTGTTTTTT CASSTHMGPTGELFF
TRBJ2-1 TRBD2 . TRBV28 15 TGTGCCAGCAGTTTGGGACTAGACGCCTACAATGAGCAGTTCTTC CASSLGLDAYNEQFF
TRBJ1-3 TRBD1 . TRBV28 15 TGTGCCAGCAGAAGGGACAGGGGAGACGGAAACACCATATATTTT CASRRDRGDGNTIYF
TRBJ2-1 TRBD2 many TRBV13 15 TGTGCCAGCAGCTTAGGTGGGACTAGGTACAATGAGCAGTTCTTC CASSLGGTRYNEQFF
TRBJ2-7 TRBD2 . TRBV5-1 16 TGCGCCAGCAGCCCGAGGACTAGCGGGGGCTCCTACGAGCAGTACTTC CASSPRTSGGSYEQYF
TRBJ2-7 TRBD1 many TRBV12-3/TRBV12-4 14 TGTGCCAGCAGACCCGGACAGGGATCCAACGAGCAGTACTTC CASRPGQGSNEQYF
TRBJ2-7 TRBD2 many TRBV5-6 14 TGTGCCAGCAGCTTGGATGCGGGAGGGTACGAGCAGTACTTC CASSLDAGGYEQYF
TRBJ1-2 . . TRBV19 13 TGTGCCAGTAGTGTCACGCGTGGAGATGGCTACACCTTC CASSVTRGDGYTF
TRBJ2-1 . . TRBV12-3/TRBV12-4 14 TGTGCCAGCAGTGTGAAGACCTCCTACAATGAGCAGTTCTTC CASSVKTSYNEQFF
TRBJ1-1 . . TRBV12-5 13 TGTGCTAGTGGTTTGGGGGGTGACACTGAAGCTTTCTTT CASGLGGDTEAFF
TRBJ2-7 . . TRBV11-2 14 TGTGCCAGCAGTGAACACGGGGGTGGCTACGAGCAGTACTTC CASSEHGGGYEQYF
TRBJ2-7 . few TRBV5-1 12 TGCGCCAGCAGCCGGAGTACCTACGAGCAGTACTTC CASSRSTYEQYF
TRBJ1-1 . many TRBV11-3 14 TGTGCCAGCAGTTTGGGGGGTCGCGGGACTGAAGCTTTCTTT CASSLGGRGTEAFF
TRBJ2-1 TRBD2 many TRBV20-1 14 TGCAGTGCTCTACTAGCGGGAGGTTACAATGAGCAGTTCTTC CSALLAGGYNEQFF
TRBJ2-5 TRBD2 few TRBV19 17 TGTGCCAGTAGCCTAGGACTAGCGGGAAAAAACCAAGAGACCCAGTACTTC CASSLGLAGKNQETQYF
TRBJ2-3 . few TRBV9 15 TGTGCCAGCAGGAGGGCGGATCTGCGGACAGATACGCAGTATTTT CASRRADLRTDTQYF
TRBJ2-7 . many TRBV27 13 TGTGCCAGCAGCCGGGGCTTTAACTACGAGCAGTACTTC CASSRGFNYEQYF
TRBJ1-2 TRBD1 many TRBV7-9 16 TGTGCCAGCAGCCCCTTACATACGGGACAGGGTTATGGCTACACCTTC CASSPLHTGQGYGYTF
TRBJ2-1 TRBD2 many TRBV20-1 13 TGCAGTGCTAGTAGGGACTATGACAATGAGCAGTTCTTC CSASRDYDNEQFF
TRBJ2-5 TRBD2 few TRBV11-2 20 TGTGCCAGCAGGAAGACAGGGGCGATAACAGGGACTAGCGCCCAAGAGACCCAGTACTTC CASRKTGAITGTSAQETQYF
TRBJ2-7 . . TRBV20-1 16 TGCAGTGCTAGAGCCCCACAGGGAACGGTTGCCTACGAGCAGTACTTC CSARAPQGTVAYEQYF
TRBJ2-3 . many TRBV30 15 TGTGCCTGGAGTGGCGACTGGACATACTCCAGCGCGCAGTATTTT CAWSGDWTYSSAQYF
TRBJ1-1 TRBD1 . TRBV12-3/TRBV12-4 15 TGTGCCAGCACGCCATTTACAGGGGTTATGACTGAAGCTTTCTTT CASTPFTGVMTEAFF
TRBJ2-2 TRBD1 many TRBV5-1 14 TGCGCCAGCAGTATCCAGGGGGACACCGGGGAGCTGTTTTTT CASSIQGDTGELFF
TRBJ2-5 . . TRBV19 14 TGTGCCAGTAGTATCAGGCGGGGCTCGGTGACCCAGTACTTC CASSIRRGSVTQYF
TRBJ1-1 . . TRBV20-1 11 TGCAGTGCTATGGGAGACACTGAAGCTTTCTTT CSAMGDTEAFF
TRBJ2-7 . few TRBV5-1 14 TGCGCCAGCAGCTTGGATGGGGTCGGTGACGAGCAGTACTTC CASSLDGVGDEQYF
TRBJ2-7 . . TRBV6-5 15 TGTGCCAGCAGTTACATAGGGACCGTCAACTACGAGCAGTACTTC CASSYIGTVNYEQYF
TRBJ2-3 . many TRBV18 12 TGTGCCAGCTCACCCGGTACAGATACGCAGTATTTT CASSPGTDTQYF
TRBJ2-1 . few TRBV27 12 TGTGCCAGCAGTTTTCAGGGGAATGAGCAGTTCTTC CASSFQGNEQFF
TRBJ2-7 . many TRBV2 15 TGTGCCAGCAGTGAAGCGCTTGGGTCTTTGGAGGAGCAGTACTTC CASSEALGSLEEQYF
TRBJ2-6 TRBD2 . TRBV20-1 17 TGCAGTGCTGGGGATAGCGGGGCCAGCTCTGGGGCCAACGTCCTGACTTTC CSAGDSGASSGANVLTF
TRBJ2-2 . many TRBV3-1 15 TGTGCCAGCAGCTCGCGGGCAAAATTCACCGGGGAGCTGTTTTTT CASSSRAKFTGELFF
TRBJ2-1 TRBD2 . TRBV28 13 TGTGCCAGCATTTTCTTTCAGCGGGAGGGACAGTTCTTC CASIFFQREGQFF
TRBJ2-1 . . TRBV20-1 13 TGCAGTGCCCTCCGTGGGGTAAACAATGAGCAGTTCTTC CSALRGVNNEQFF
TRBJ2-5 TRBD2 few TRBV5-4 15 TGTGCCAGCAGCAAATACGGACTAGCGGGAGAGACCCAGTACTTC CASSKYGLAGETQYF
TRBJ2-1 . many TRBV3-1 16 TGTGCCAGCAGCCACGAGGCCAGTTTTACCTACAATGAGCAGTTCTTC CASSHEASFTYNEQFF
TRBJ1-4 . many TRBV11-3 15 TGTGCCAGCAGCTTCGTTGGGCAAGGGGGAGAAAAACTGTTTTTT CASSFVGQGGEKLFF
TRBJ2-7 TRBD2 many TRBV7-2 14 TGTGCCAGCAGCTTACTGCGGCGGGGGTACGAGCAGTACTTC CASSLLRRGYEQYF
TRBJ2-7 TRBD2 few TRBV6-1 16 TGTGCCAGCAGTGAACCAAGGGGACTAGCGGAATACGAGCAGTACTTC CASSEPRGLAEYEQYF
TRBJ2-5 TRBD2 many TRBV5-1 16 TGCGCCAGCAGCTTGGGAGAACTAGCGGGAGTAGAGACCCAGTACTTC CASSLGELAGVETQYF
TRBJ2-7 . many TRBV30 12 TGTGCCTGGAGGAGGGGAACGGGAGAGCAGTACTTC CAWRRGTGEQYF
TRBJ2-1 . few TRBV4-1 13 TGCGCCAGCAGCCAAGATCCAGCTAGTGAGCAGTTCTTC CASSQDPASEQFF
TRBJ2-7 TRBD2 . TRBV6-2/TRBV6-3 15 TGTGCCAGCAGTTACGCTAGCGGGGAAGCCTACGAGCAGTACTTC CASSYASGEAYEQYF
TRBJ2-1 TRBD2 many TRBV20-1 17 TGCAGTGCTAGTGCTGGGACTAGCGGGAGGTTTCTTAGTGAGCAGTTCTTC CSASAGTSGRFLSEQFF